A single sample is the source of the 24 T cell receptor beta chains below, sequenced in a study of vaccination and CD4 T cells after COVID-19. For these TCRs, the target antigens are not known. Stated treatment: roughly 10-day PBMC culture with coronavirus spike peptide pools or control peptides (ViraFEST assay). The Oncomine TCR Beta short-read assay was applied to DNA of cultured CD4+ T cells. One entry per CDR3 protein, called by TCRdb with MiXCR from the PCR reads. Here the sample spans 4,500 to 5,000 distinct CDR3 sequences, about 77% being singletons. Sample: CD4+ T cells from blood, cultured in vitro. The receptor source for this set is a human donor who had recovered from COVID-19.

The CDR3 here is CASRDRGPGGYTF. The CDR3 DNA sequence: TGTGCCAGCAGGGACAGGGGGCCGGGTGGCTACACCTTC. The chain employs TRBV2 and TRBJ1-2, with 11 nucleotides matching TRBD1. Per the germline V gene, CDR1 is SNHLY and CDR2 is FYNNEI. The CDR3 is 13 amino acids. J was trimmed by 7 bases and V by 6 bases; bases with no gene match: 4. The variable domain in full, completed from reference TRBV2 and TRBJ1-2, reads EPEVTQTPSHQVTQMGQEVILRCVPISNHLYFYWYRQILGQKVEFLVSFYNNEISEKSEIFDDQFSVERPDGSNFTLKIRSTKLEDSAMYFCASRDRGPGGYTFGSGTRLTVV.

This clonotype occurred a few times. The chain is built from TRBV20-1 and TRBJ1-6; D is possibly TRBD1 (6 bases). The CDR3 totals 12 residues. Per germline, CDR1 DFQATT and CDR2 SNEGSKA (reference sequence). CDR3 protein: CRDWTDNSPLHF. CDR3 DNA sequence: TGCAGGGATTGGACAGACAACTCACCCCTCCACTTT.

Sample share makes this clonotype medium-sized. The chain has TRBV5-4 and TRBJ1-2; D unclear. The CDR3 totals 14 residues. Germline V gene sequence: CDR1 SGHNT, CDR2 YYREEE (reference sequence). The ends were cut back, 2 bases at V and 7 bases at J, with 15 bases in the middle. CDR3 region: CASSLGRALGGYTF. In nucleotides, the CDR3 is TGTGCCAGCAGCTTAGGGAGAGCCCTTGGTGGCTACACCTTC.

This clonotype occurred a few times. This chain uses TRBV6-1 with TRBJ1-1; D is perhaps TRBD1 (6 bases). In germline, CDR1 is MNHNS, CDR2 SASEGT. V was pared by 8 bases and J by 1 base, with 17 bases between. This CDR3 spans 15 amino acids. CDR3 sequence (DNA): TGTGCCAGCGTAGGCCACCAGACAGGGAACACTGAAGCTTTCTTT. This codes for CASVGHQTGNTEAFF.

The J gene is TRBJ2-3, the V gene TRBV20-1, with TRBD2 identical over 7 bases. Germline V gene data show CDR1 as DFQATT and CDR2 as SNEGSKA (reference sequence). V shed 6 bases and J 0 bases; nucleotides not matched to a gene: 6. The CDR3 has 14 amino acids. The chain's CDR3 is CSAPRAGSTDTQYF. CDR3 DNA sequence: TGCAGTGCCCCGCGAGCGGGGAGCACAGATACGCAGTATTTT.

This clonotype has only one observation. The gene calls are TRBV27 and TRBJ2-3; possible D gene TRBD1, 5 bases. The CDR3 totals 16 residues. CDR1 is MNHEY and CDR2 is SMNVEV in the germline V gene (reference sequence). With 5 bases removed from V and 2 bases from J, the gap between germline ends came to 17 bases. CDR3 bases: TGTGCCAGCAGTGGGAAGACAGTACCTCCCACAGATACGCAGTATTTT. Translating it yields CASSGKTVPPTDTQYF.

The rearrangement uses TRBV6-5 and TRBJ1-1; D is ambiguous. The CDR3 sequence is 12 residues long. Trimming shortened V by 0 bases and J by 2 bases, and 1 base separated the two germline ends. Per germline, CDR1 MNHEY and CDR2 SVGAGI. CDR3 residues: CASSYSNTEAFF. In DNA form, the CDR3 reads TGTGCCAGCAGTTACTCAAACACTGAAGCTTTCTTT.

The chain couples TRBV7-9 to TRBJ2-2; the match to TRBD2 covers 10 bases. The V gene's germline CDR1 is SEHNR and CDR2 FQNEAQ (reference sequence). The V and J ends lost 4 bases and 3 bases, in that order; junction bases with no gene match: 8. This CDR3 comprises 17 residues. CDR3 in amino acids: CASSSGLTSGYTGELFF. The CDR3 DNA is TGTGCCAGCAGCTCCGGGCTGACTAGCGGGTACACCGGGGAGCTGTTTTTT.

The table lists this clonotype with a count of one. This sequence joins TRBV6-1 and TRBJ2-7, with D perhaps TRBD1 (6 bases). This CDR3 is built from 15 residues. CDR1 and CDR2 (germline): MNHNS, SASEGT. V lost 7 bases and J 2 bases, leaving 18 bases between the germline ends. Here the CDR3 DNA reads TGTGCCAGCACACCAGTCAGGGGAGCGGCCTACGAGCAGTACTTC. It is translated as CASTPVRGAAYEQYF.

The chain is built from TRBV27 and TRBJ2-7; D unclear. Germline lookup yields CDR1 MNHEY and CDR2 SMNVEV (reference sequence). Trimming cost V 3 bases and J 3 bases, with 9 bases left between them. There are 13 residues in the CDR3. CDR3 protein: CASSLYLGYEQYF. DNA for the CDR3: TGTGCCAGCAGTTTGTATCTGGGCTACGAGCAGTACTTC.

V is TRBV20-1 and J is TRBJ1-3, with TRBD1 matching 10 bases. Germline CDR1 reads DFQATT; CDR2 reads SNEGSKA (reference sequence). Trimming at V came to 6 bases and at J to 0 bases, leaving 5 bases not matched to a gene. The CDR3 runs to 15 residues. CDR3 in amino acids: CSARDRGLSGNTIYF. The CDR3 DNA follows: TGCAGTGCCCGGGACAGGGGCCTCTCTGGAAACACCATATATTTT.

The chain carries TRBV20-1 and TRBJ1-5; TRBD1 is a possible D gene (6 bases). Trimming stripped 7 bases from V and 4 bases from J, with 17 bases between. The germline CDR1 and CDR2 sequences are DFQATT and SNEGSKA (reference sequence). The CDR3 length is 14 residues. The chain's CDR3 is CSVSRGALNQPQHF. As DNA, the CDR3 is TGCAGTGTTTCACGGGGGGCCCTTAATCAGCCCCAGCATTTT.

The chain combines TRBV27 with TRBJ1-1, with D possibly TRBD1 on 5 matching bases. The germline V and J ends were trimmed by 5 bases and 0 bases, with 19 bases remaining between them. The germline V gene has CDR1 MNHEY and CDR2 SMNVEV (reference sequence). The CDR3 runs 17 residues. The CDR3 sequence: CASSPRGRGTLNTEAFF. The CDR3 nucleotides are TGTGCCAGCAGTCCACGTGGGCGGGGGACGTTGAACACTGAAGCTTTCTTT.

The rearrangement uses TRBV20-1 and TRBJ1-6, with D maybe TRBD1 (5 bases). The CDR3 sequence is 13 residues long. V was cut by 1 base and J by 8 bases, with 9 bases left in between. Per germline, CDR1 DFQATT and CDR2 SNEGSKA (reference sequence). The CDR3 spells CSARVGGDSPLHF. The CDR3 DNA sequence: TGCAGTGCTAGAGTCGGGGGGGATTCACCCCTCCACTTT.

This clonotype has a single count. The chain combines TRBV7-9 with TRBJ2-5; D is undetermined. V was clipped by 7 bases and J by 4 bases, with 13 bases between them. The CDR3 covers 13 residues. The germline V gene has CDR1 SEHNR and CDR2 FQNEAQ (reference sequence). The chain's CDR3 is CASKWMVGETQYF. In DNA, the CDR3 is TGTGCCAGCAAGTGGATGGTGGGAGAGACCCAGTACTTC.

The chain recombines TRBV20-1 with TRBJ2-3, with D possibly being TRBD1 (7 bases). From germline, CDR1 is DFQATT and CDR2 SNEGSKA (reference sequence). Trimming stripped 6 bases from V and 4 bases from J, with 20 bases between. The CDR3 extends over 15 amino acids. The CDR3 loop is CSARGWRVAPDTQYF. CDR3 coding DNA: TGCAGTGCCAGGGGGTGGAGGGTCGCTCCAGATACGCAGTATTTT.

This clonotype occurred a few times. The V and J genes are TRBV6-2 or TRBV6-3 and TRBJ1-5, with D unclear. The CDR3 is made up of 12 amino acids. CDR1 is MNHEY and CDR2 is SVGEGT in the germline V gene. With 2 bases removed from V and 4 bases from J, the gap between germline ends came to 3 bases. The CDR3 DNA reads TGTGCCAGCAGTTACGCAAATCAGCCCCAGCATTTT. Protein sequence: CASSYANQPQHF.

The chain employs TRBV24-1 and TRBJ1-5; 10 bases are a match to TRBD1. CDR1 and CDR2 (germline): KGHDR, SFDVKD. The CDR3 has 15 residues. V lost 4 bases and J lost 6; bases outside the gene matches: 5. This CDR3 reads CATSEGGQGFQPQHF. CDR3 DNA sequence: TGTGCCACCAGTGAAGGGGGACAGGGGTTTCAGCCCCAGCATTTT.

The rearrangement uses TRBV20-1 and TRBJ2-2; no definite D call. The V gene lost 5 bases and the J gene lost 4 bases, with 11 bases spanning the gap. CDR3 size: 13 residues. From germline, CDR1 is DFQATT and CDR2 SNEGSKA (reference sequence). The CDR3 DNA reads TGCAGTGCTCAGGCCCAGTCCACCGGGGAGCTGTTTTTT. Protein product: CSAQAQSTGELFF.

The rearrangement uses TRBV2 and TRBJ1-5; 7 bases are shared with TRBD1. CDR3 length equals 13 residues. Germline CDR1 SNHLY, CDR2 FYNNEI. The J segment lost 4 bases and the V segment lost 4 bases, leaving 1 base of the junction unmatched. The CDR3 DNA sequence: TGTGCCAGCAGTGGACAGGGTAATCAGCCCCAGCATTTT. This codes for CASSGQGNQPQHF.

The V call is TRBV20-1, the J call TRBJ1-2; 7 nucleotides agree with TRBD1. Trimming removed 0 bases from V and 8 bases from J; junction bases left unmatched: 12. The V gene's germline CDR1 is DFQATT and CDR2 SNEGSKA (reference sequence). The CDR3 is 15 amino acids. CDR3 sequence (DNA): TGCAGTGCTAGAGATCGGATAGACAGGGTGAGAGGCTACACCTTC. This codes for CSARDRIDRVRGYTF.

CDR3: CASSDYEGRTKDYGYTF. In DNA, the CDR3 is TGTGCCAGCAGTGATTACGAGGGCCGAACTAAAGACTATGGCTACACCTTC. The chain has TRBV6-1 and TRBJ1-2; D ambiguous. This CDR3 spans 17 amino acids. The germline V gene encodes CDR1 MNHNS and CDR2 SASEGT. The V end lost 3 bases, the J end lost 3 bases, and 20 bases lay between the germline ends.

This rearrangement joins TRBV20-1 to TRBJ1-1, with 7 nucleotides matching TRBD1. Germline V lookup: CDR1 DFQATT, CDR2 SNEGSKA (reference sequence). V shed 6 bases and J 1 base; nucleotides not matched to a gene: 5. This CDR3 contains 13 residues. CDR3 protein: CSAATGTNTEAFF. The DNA of the CDR3 is TGCAGTGCCGCGACAGGGACGAACACTGAAGCTTTCTTT.

This chain links TRBV6-5 with TRBJ1-6; D is uncertain. Looked up from germline, CDR1 is MNHEY and CDR2 is SVGAGI. V was shortened by 4 bases and J by 8 bases, with 15 bases between the two germline ends. CDR3 size: 15 residues. The CDR3 nucleotides read TGTGCCAGCAGTTTAGAAGGACGATGGGATTCACCCCTCCACTTT. The encoded protein is CASSLEGRWDSPLHF.